The 29 T cell receptor beta chains presented below share a single source sample, sequenced in a study of PD-1 blockade in classical Hodgkin lymphoma (dated by TCRdb to 2018 to 2021). In light of the paper, this sample's time point label describes: cycle 1 day 1 (C1D1), immediately before nivolumab initiation. Every trial patient had relapsed after autologous stem cell transplantation, and cohorts A, B and C differed in prior brentuximab vedotin exposure. Preparation of the library involved the immunoSEQ multiplex PCR assay. TCRdb took this table from immuneACCESS and kept in-frame rearrangements with V and J called. Such tables lack part of the clones; where checked against another copy, unresolved V genes explain under half of the gap, and the rest is unexplained. Recorded for this sample are roughly 42,000 clones; approximately 64% of them occurred a single time. The ten largest clones take up roughly 3.1% of the sample.

The specimen comprised peripheral blood mononuclear cells (PBMCs), sampled at baseline. The receptors were sampled from a human donor with classical Hodgkin lymphoma.

The rearrangement links TRBV11-1 to TRBJ1-1, with a tentative D call TRBD1 (6 bases). CDR1 is SGHAT, CDR2 FQDESV, per germline (reference sequence). This CDR3 contains 13 residues. Trimming took off 2 bases at V and 7 bases at J, with 11 bases between the two ends. CDR3 DNA sequence: TGTGCCAGCAGCTTACTCGGACAGCTTGAAGCTTTCTTT. It is translated as CASSLLGQLEAFF.

This clone occurred a few times. The chain employs TRBV5-1 and TRBJ2-7; 10 bases line up with TRBD2. This CDR3 has 16 amino acids. The V gene's germline CDR1 is SGHRS and CDR2 YFSETQ. With 4 bases clipped from V and 4 bases from J, the junction kept 11 bases outside the gene matches. The CDR3 nucleotides read TGCGCCAGCAGCAACCCGCTAGCGGGAGATAAGTACGAGCAGTACTTC. Translation: CASSNPLAGDKYEQYF.

This chain connects TRBV5-1 to TRBJ2-5; 10 bases align to TRBD2. V dropped 2 bases and J dropped 4; count of bases not matched to a gene: 5. This CDR3 has 15 residues. Germline V gives CDR1 SGHRS, CDR2 YFSETQ. CDR3 sequence (DNA): TGCGCCAGCAGCTTAGCGGGGGGGCCATTAGAGACCCAGTACTTC. Amino acid sequence: CASSLAGGPLETQYF.

The chain carries TRBV7-3 and TRBJ1-2; D call uncertain. CDR3 length: 15 residues. V gave up 5 bases and J gave up 4 bases, with 17 bases separating them. The germline V gene has CDR1 SGHTA and CDR2 FQGTGA. The CDR3 coding sequence is TGTGCCAGCAGCCCCACCTCGAGTCCTTCCTATGGCTACACCTTC. This sequence encodes CASSPTSSPSYGYTF.

This chain connects TRBV6-1 to TRBJ1-3, with D possibly TRBD1 on 5 matching bases. CDR1 is MNHNS, CDR2 SASEGT, per germline. V was clipped by 7 bases and J by 2 bases, with 9 bases between them. The length of the CDR3 is 13 residues. The CDR3 loop is CASKSRAGNTIYF. In DNA form, the CDR3 reads TGTGCCAGCAAGTCCAGGGCTGGAAACACCATATATTTT.

The chain carries TRBV21-1 and TRBJ2-3; the table calls TRBD1, which could not be checked here. TRBV21-1 is tagged as a pseudogene. The CDR3 extends over 18 amino acids. The DNA of the CDR3 is TGTGCCAGCAGCCCAATAACCTACAGGGGGCGCCCCGCAGATACGCAGTATTTT. Protein sequence: CASSPITYRGRPADTQYF.

V is TRBV29-1 and J is TRBJ2-2; D is unclear. The CDR3 has 11 amino acids. V dropped 0 bases and J dropped 8 bases, with 4 bases sitting between them. Per the germline V gene, CDR1 is SQVTM and CDR2 is ANQGSEA. CDR3 bases: TGCAGCGTTGAAGAGTATGGGGAGCTGTTTTTT. This encodes CSVEEYGELFF.

V gene TRBV19 combines with J gene TRBJ1-2; D is unclear. The germline V gene encodes CDR1 LNHDA and CDR2 SQIVND (reference sequence). The CDR3 runs to 12 residues. Trimming took off 11 bases at V and 2 bases at J, with 12 bases between the two ends. This CDR3 is CAHSYANYGYTF. The CDR3 coding sequence is TGTGCCCATTCTTACGCAAACTATGGCTACACCTTC.

This clone was recorded a few times. The gene calls are TRBV5-1 and TRBJ1-1, with D hard to call. V was shortened by 0 bases and J by 3 bases, with 18 bases between the two germline ends. CDR1 and CDR2 from the germline V gene are SGHRS and YFSETQ. The CDR3 totals 17 residues. This CDR3 reads CASSLVGHLPRDTEAFF. The DNA of the CDR3 is TGCGCCAGCAGCTTGGTAGGGCATTTGCCGAGGGACACTGAAGCTTTCTTT.

The V gene is TRBV27, the J gene TRBJ1-2; TRBD1 agrees at 10 bases. Germline trimming cut 3 bases from V and 8 bases from J; bases unmatched to any gene: 6. The CDR3 totals 14 residues. Germline loops: CDR1 MNHEY, CDR2 SMNVEV (reference sequence). As DNA, the CDR3 is TGTGCCAGCAGTTTGGTGACAGGGGGCATAGGCTACACCTTC. Residues: CASSLVTGGIGYTF.

The chain recombines TRBV10-3 with TRBJ2-7; tentatively, D is TRBD1 (6 bases). This CDR3 region has 13 residues. Trimming removed 3 bases at V and 6 bases at J, with 12 bases between. Germline V gene data show CDR1 as ENHRY and CDR2 as SYGVKD. CDR3 bases: TGTGCCATCAGTGATTACAGGGTCCCCGAGCAGTACTTC. Translated, it gives CAISDYRVPEQYF.

The chain links TRBV19 to TRBJ2-7; D uncertain. V lost 3 bases to trimming and J lost 2 bases, with 5 bases between them. Germline V CDR1 and CDR2: LNHDA, SQIVND (reference sequence). The CDR3 is made up of 12 amino acids. In nucleotides, the CDR3 is TGTGCCAGTAGTATCGGAACCTACGAGCAGTACTTC. Amino acids: CASSIGTYEQYF.

The CDR3 bases are TGTGCCAGCAGCTTAGGACGGTTGGAGGACACCGGGGAGCTGTTTTTT. Translated: CASSLGRLEDTGELFF. The rearrangement joins TRBV7-6 to TRBJ2-2; D is possibly TRBD2 (5 bases). The germline V and J ends were trimmed by 1 base and 3 bases, with 12 bases remaining between them. In germline, CDR1 is SGHVS, CDR2 FNYEAQ. The CDR3 has 16 amino acids.

The V gene is TRBV27, the J gene TRBJ2-5, with 7 bases fitting TRBD1. The CDR3 loop spans 16 amino acids. Losses at the gene ends were 6 bases for V and 7 bases for J; bases not matched to a gene: 17. Per germline, CDR1 MNHEY and CDR2 SMNVEV (reference sequence). CDR3 protein: CASSLVRQGPQGTQYF. The CDR3 nucleotides read TGTGCCAGCAGCCTCGTAAGACAGGGCCCTCAGGGGACCCAGTACTTC.

The J gene is TRBJ2-1, the V gene TRBV9; possibly TRBD2 for D (5 bases). V dropped 0 bases and J dropped 7 bases, with 8 bases sitting between them. Germline CDR1 and CDR2: SGDLS and YYNGEE. The CDR3 spans 13 residues. The CDR3 DNA reads TGTGCCAGCAGCGTAGGAGAGGGAAATGAGCAGTTCTTC. It encodes CASSVGEGNEQFF. Based on the CDR3 plus reference TRBV9 and TRBJ2-1, the full variable domain is DSGVTQTPKHLITATGQRVTLRCSPRSGDLSVYWYQQSLDQGLQFLIQYYNGEERAKGNILERFSAQQFPDLHSELNLSSLELGDSALYFCASSVGEGNEQFFGPGTRLTVL.

The V and J genes are TRBV30 and TRBJ1-1; D perhaps matches TRBD1 (5 bases). Trimming removed 1 base from V and 1 base from J, with 7 bases in between. The CDR3 has 13 amino acids. CDR1 and CDR2 (germline): GTSNPN, SVGIG (reference sequence). CDR3 sequence (DNA): TGTGCCTGGAGTGAAGGGGCGAACACTGAAGCTTTCTTT. Translation: CAWSEGANTEAFF.

The chain couples TRBV15 to TRBJ1-5; D not resolved. V lost 3 bases and J lost 7, with 13 bases in between. The length of the CDR3 is 14 residues. Germline V gives CDR1 LNHNV, CDR2 YYDKDF (reference sequence). Written as DNA, the CDR3 is TGTGCCACCAGCAGCCTCGGACCGGGGCAGCCCCAGCATTTT. Its protein product is CATSSLGPGQPQHF.

The CDR3 DNA is TGCGCCAGCAGCCAAGGGACTAGCGGGGGGGCCATGAACGAGCAGTACTTC. Its translation is CASSQGTSGGAMNEQYF. V gene TRBV4-3 combines with J gene TRBJ2-7; 15 nucleotides line up with TRBD2. Germline V CDR1 and CDR2: LGHNA, YSLEER. The V gene end was trimmed by 1 base and the J gene end by 5 bases; junction bases not matched to a gene: 6. The CDR3 sequence is 17 residues long.

The chain links TRBV15 to TRBJ2-2; D is unclear. The germline V gene encodes CDR1 LNHNV and CDR2 YYDKDF (reference sequence). V was shortened by 2 bases and J by 0 bases, with 10 bases between the two germline ends. The CDR3 extends over 16 amino acids. The DNA of the CDR3 is TGTGCCACCAGCAGATATTATGACGCGAACACCGGGGAGCTGTTTTTT. This encodes CATSRYYDANTGELFF.

This clone was seen more than once but under ten times. V gene TRBV19 combines with J gene TRBJ2-7; D is unclear. Trimming removed 5 bases from V and 3 bases from J, with 5 bases in between. The germline V gene encodes CDR1 LNHDA and CDR2 SQIVND (reference sequence). The CDR3 is 11 amino acids. CDR3 in amino acids: CASSAGYEQYF. CDR3 nucleotide sequence: TGTGCCAGTAGTGCCGGCTACGAGCAGTACTTC.

The rearrangement joins TRBV28 to TRBJ2-5, with D possibly being TRBD1 or TRBD2 (6 bases each). V was trimmed by 11 bases and J by 3 bases, leaving 13 bases between them. This CDR3 has 12 residues. Germline CDR1 and CDR2: MDHEN and SYDVKM. CDR3 amino acids: CAHGGGKETQYF. CDR3 nucleotides: TGTGCCCATGGAGGGGGAAAAGAGACCCAGTACTTC.

A remark on this clone: Other nucleotide sequences from this sample produce the same CDR3. The chain links TRBV9 to TRBJ2-7; TRBD2 is a possible D gene (6 bases). V was trimmed by 0 bases and J by 3 bases, leaving 10 bases between them. The CDR3 sequence is 14 residues long. Germline loops: CDR1 SGDLS, CDR2 YYNGEE. CDR3 nucleotides: TGTGCCAGCAGCGTAGGTGGTAGCGGCTACGAGCAGTACTTC. Translation: CASSVGGSGYEQYF.

The CDR3 sequence: CASSFIGTSGGGDTQYF. CDR3 DNA sequence: TGTGCCAGCAGCTTCATTGGGACTAGCGGGGGGGGAGATACGCAGTATTTT. The genes are TRBV7-8 and TRBJ2-3; TRBD2 aligns across 16 bases. Trimming took 3 bases from V and 5 from J; bases not matched to a gene: 5. The CDR3 consists of 17 residues. Germline values: CDR1 SGHVS, CDR2 FQNEAQ.

The chain uses TRBV27 and TRBJ1-5, with D perhaps matching TRBD1 (5 bases). The CDR3 consists of 15 residues. Trimming removed 5 bases at V and 5 bases at J, with 16 bases between. Germline CDR1 MNHEY, CDR2 SMNVEV (reference sequence). CDR3 amino acids: CASSPRVGPYQPQHF. DNA for the CDR3: TGTGCCAGCAGTCCACGTGTGGGGCCGTATCAGCCCCAGCATTTT.

The rearrangement joins TRBV7-9 to TRBJ1-1; D may be TRBD1 (6 bases). This CDR3 is built from 13 residues. The germline V gene has CDR1 SEHNR and CDR2 FQNEAQ (reference sequence). The V end was cut by 5 bases, the J end by 5 bases, with 12 bases between. CDR3 residues: CASSPQGFTEAFF. DNA of the CDR3: TGTGCCAGCAGCCCACAGGGTTTTACTGAAGCTTTCTTT. Using reference TRBV7-9 and TRBJ1-1 for the parts outside the CDR3, the full variable domain is DTGVSQNPRHKITKRGQNVTFRCDPISEHNRLYWYRQTLGQGPEFLTYFQNEAQLEKSRLLSDRFSAERPKGSFSTLEIQRTEQGDSAMYLCASSPQGFTEAFFGQGTRLTVV.

This clone came up many times. The J gene is TRBJ1-1, the V gene TRBV7-9; tentative D call: TRBD1 (5 bases). CDR3 length: 14 residues. Germline V gene data show CDR1 as SEHNR and CDR2 as FQNEAQ (reference sequence). V shed 8 bases and J shed 1 base, with 14 bases lying between them. CDR3 region: CASRREGSNTEAFF. CDR3 nucleotide sequence: TGTGCCAGCCGAAGGGAGGGGTCGAACACTGAAGCTTTCTTT.

This chain joins TRBV9 and TRBJ2-5, with 13 positions matching TRBD2. Germline V lookup: CDR1 SGDLS, CDR2 YYNGEE. Losses at the gene ends were 4 bases for V and 1 base for J; bases not matched to a gene: 4. This CDR3 has 16 amino acids. CDR3 amino acids: CASSSRTSGGQETQYF. The DNA for the CDR3 is TGTGCCAGCAGCTCAAGGACTAGCGGGGGCCAAGAGACCCAGTACTTC.

This clone was counted between two and nine times. The chain uses TRBV27 and TRBJ2-3; TRBD2 might be the D (6 bases). Germline assignment: CDR1 MNHEY and CDR2 SMNVEV (reference sequence). CDR3 length: 15 amino acids. The V end was cut by 4 bases, the J end by 3 bases, with 14 bases between. The CDR3 coding sequence is TGTGCCAGCAGTTCGCAGGGAGGATGGACAGATACGCAGTATTTT. Translated, it gives CASSSQGGWTDTQYF.

This clone was seen a few times. A read error may account for a junction end that differs from germline. This sequence joins TRBV6-1 and TRBJ2-3; no definite D call. CDR3 size: 16 residues. The germline CDR1 and CDR2 sequences are MNHNS and SASEGT. CDR3 nucleotides: TGTGCCAGCAGGGAAGGGATTAGCAGAACCACAGATACGCAGTATTTT. This gives the protein CASREGISRTTDTQYF.